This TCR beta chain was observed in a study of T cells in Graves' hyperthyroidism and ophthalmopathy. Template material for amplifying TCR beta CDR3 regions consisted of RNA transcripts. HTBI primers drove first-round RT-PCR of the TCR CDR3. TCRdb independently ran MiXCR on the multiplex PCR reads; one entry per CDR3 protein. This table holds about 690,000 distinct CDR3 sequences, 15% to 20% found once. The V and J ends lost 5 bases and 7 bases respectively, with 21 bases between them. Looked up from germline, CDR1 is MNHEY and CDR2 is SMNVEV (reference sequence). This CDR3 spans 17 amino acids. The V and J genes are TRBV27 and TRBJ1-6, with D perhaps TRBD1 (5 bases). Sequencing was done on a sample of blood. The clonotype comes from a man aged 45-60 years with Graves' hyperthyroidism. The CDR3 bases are TGTGCCAGCAGTCCCCTCTTTACCCGGGACTCGAATTCACCCCTCCACTTT. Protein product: CASSPLFTRDSNSPLHF.